Below are 27 T cell receptor beta chains sequenced from a single sample in a study of T cells in Graves' hyperthyroidism and ophthalmopathy. Amplification yielded TCR beta CDR3 regions, with RNA transcripts as the source. HTBI primers were used for first-round RT-PCR of the TCR CDR3. TCRdb independently ran MiXCR on the multiplex PCR reads; one entry per CDR3 protein. This sample carries 500,000 or so distinct CDR3 sequences, under 20% of them seen once, and the ten largest clones take roughly 18%. The material sequenced was blood. These receptors all stem from a woman aged 18-29 years with Graves' ophthalmopathy.

The chain joins TRBV4-3 to TRBJ2-7; 7 nucleotides align to TRBD2. CDR3 length: 14 residues. Unmatched junction bases numbered 3, after V lost 3 bases and J lost 1 base. Germline V gene data show CDR1 as LGHNA and CDR2 as YSLEER. For the CDR3, the DNA is TGCGCCAGCAGCCATTCAGCGGGATCCTACGAGCAGTACTTC. Amino acids: CASSHSAGSYEQYF.

The chain employs TRBV5-1 and TRBJ2-7; D is unresolved. This CDR3 comprises 13 residues. Germline values: CDR1 SGHRS, CDR2 YFSETQ. With 3 bases removed from V and 6 bases from J, the gap between germline ends came to 13 bases. CDR3 bases: TGCGCCAGCAGCTGGTCCGCTCCCTCCGAGCAGTACTTC. Its translation: CASSWSAPSEQYF.

The chain carries TRBV29-1 and TRBJ2-1; 15 bases line up with TRBD2. Germline V gene sequence: CDR1 SQVTM, CDR2 ANQGSEA. J gave up 7 bases and V 4 bases, and 8 bases lay outside the gene matches. This CDR3 comprises 16 residues. CDR3 in amino acids: CSVGGLAGGLWNEQFF. The CDR3 DNA reads TGCAGCGTTGGCGGACTAGCGGGAGGGCTATGGAATGAGCAGTTCTTC.

This clonotype was observed at least ten times. The chain uses TRBV5-5 and TRBJ1-3; D is possibly TRBD1 (6 bases). V was shortened by 0 bases and J by 7 bases, with 11 bases between the two germline ends. The CDR3 is made up of 14 amino acids. CDR1 is SGHKS and CDR2 is YYEKEE in the germline V gene (reference sequence). CDR3 nucleotide sequence: TGTGCCAGCAGCTTGGTGACGGGGGCGAACACCATATATTTT. As protein: CASSLVTGANTIYF.

This sequence joins TRBV11-2 and TRBJ2-3; 12 positions agree with TRBD2. V was pared by 5 bases and J by 1 base, with 13 bases of the junction left unmatched. This CDR3 has 19 amino acids. The V gene's germline CDR1 is SGHAT and CDR2 FQNNGV. The CDR3 nucleotides read TGTGCCAGCAGCCCCCGACTAGCGGGAGCCGAACCTGGCACAGATACGCAGTATTTT. Protein: CASSPRLAGAEPGTDTQYF.

V usage is TRBV10-3 and J usage is TRBJ2-7; TRBD2 matches 11 bases. Trimming took 6 bases from V and 9 from J; bases not matched to a gene: 13. The CDR3 consists of 15 residues. Germline lookup yields CDR1 ENHRY and CDR2 SYGVKD. The CDR3 region has the DNA TGTGCCATCAGACCGACTAGCGGGGAGGGGGGTAGGCAGTACTTC. Residues: CAIRPTSGEGGRQYF.

This clonotype was observed at least ten times. The chain employs TRBV7-6 and TRBJ2-7, with 8 bases aligning to TRBD1. Germline V gene data show CDR1 as SGHVS and CDR2 as FNYEAQ. V was pared by 4 bases and J by 6 bases, with 11 bases of the junction left unmatched. The CDR3 has 15 residues. CDR3 loop: CASSSPPGQDREQYF. The CDR3 DNA is TGTGCCAGCAGCTCACCACCGGGACAGGATCGCGAGCAGTACTTC.

V and J are TRBV24-1 and TRBJ2-7; 10 bases agree with TRBD1. V lost 3 bases and J lost 5; bases outside the gene matches: 9. Germline values: CDR1 KGHDR, CDR2 SFDVKD. The CDR3 length is 16 residues. The CDR3 region has the DNA TGTGCCACCAGTGATCCAGACAGGGGGCAAGGCAACGAGCAGTACTTC. Its protein is CATSDPDRGQGNEQYF.

This clonotype was counted ten times or more. The rearrangement uses TRBV20-1 and TRBJ2-3, with D perhaps assigned TRBD1 or TRBD2 (6 bases each). V lost 0 bases to trimming and J lost 0 bases, with 25 bases between them. This CDR3 is 20 amino acids long. Germline CDR1 reads DFQATT; CDR2 reads SNEGSKA (reference sequence). The CDR3 nucleotides read TGCAGTGCTAGAGATGCGGGGACTTACGTGGGGGGCCAGAGCACAGATACGCAGTATTTT. This encodes CSARDAGTYVGGQSTDTQYF.

This clonotype was found many times. J is TRBJ1-4 and V is TRBV30; D is perhaps TRBD1 (5 bases). CDR1 is GTSNPN, CDR2 SVGIG, per germline (reference sequence). V gave up 4 bases and J gave up 0 bases, with 9 bases separating them. The CDR3 is made up of 14 amino acids. In DNA form, the CDR3 reads TGTGCCTGGATAAGGGGTGCAACTAATGAAAAACTGTTTTTT. This encodes CAWIRGATNEKLFF.

There are many counts of this clonotype. The rearrangement links TRBV13 to TRBJ2-5; D unresolved. The germline CDR1 and CDR2 sequences are PRHDT and FYEKMQ (reference sequence). The CDR3 spans 12 residues. V gave up 3 bases and J gave up 2 bases, with 4 bases separating them. The CDR3 DNA reads TGTGCCAGCAGCTTCATACAAGAGACCCAGTACTTC. Translation gives CASSFIQETQYF.

This clonotype appeared a few times. This chain joins TRBV20-1 and TRBJ1-5, with a tentative D call TRBD1 (5 bases). The ends were cut back, 0 bases at V and 6 bases at J, with 15 bases in the middle. This CDR3 is 15 amino acids long. Germline V CDR1 and CDR2: DFQATT, SNEGSKA (reference sequence). The CDR3, as DNA: TGCAGTGCTAGAGATCCGGGAGGGGTTCCTCAGCCCCAGCATTTT. Protein: CSARDPGGVPQPQHF.

The rearrangement uses TRBV10-3 and TRBJ2-7, with 9 bases identical to TRBD1. CDR1 is ENHRY, CDR2 SYGVKD, per germline. The CDR3 consists of 14 residues. Trimming took 1 base from V and 5 from J; bases not matched to a gene: 3. The CDR3 spells CAISELDRGDEQYF. Here the CDR3 DNA reads TGTGCCATCAGTGAGTTGGACAGGGGCGACGAGCAGTACTTC.

This clonotype was found once. The chain couples TRBV24-1 to TRBJ2-2, with no clear D. CDR3 size: 13 residues. CDR1 is KGHDR and CDR2 is SFDVKD in the germline V gene. Trimming removed 7 bases from V and 4 bases from J, with 9 bases in between. The CDR3 here is CATSPRATGELFF. For the CDR3, the DNA is TGTGCCACCAGCCCGCGTGCCACCGGGGAGCTGTTTTTT.

To note about this clonotype: Here the CDR3 omits its conserved ending phenylalanine or tryptophan, so a read error is the likely source. J is TRBJ1-2 and V is TRBV29-1, with D possibly matching TRBD1 (6 bases). The V gene's germline CDR1 is SQVTM and CDR2 ANQGSEA. The CDR3 runs 14 residues. V gave up 4 bases and J gave up 0 bases, with 12 bases separating them. CDR3 coding DNA: TGCAGCGTTGGAGGGGGAAGGACTAACTATGGCTACACCCTC. Encoded protein: CSVGGGRTNYGYTL.

This clonotype turned up a few times. This CDR3 reads CASSLETGNTDTQYF. CDR3 bases: TGTGCCAGCAGCTTAGAAACAGGGAACACAGATACGCAGTATTTT. V and J are TRBV7-9 and TRBJ2-3; perhaps TRBD1 as D (6 bases). Trimming cost V 1 base and J 2 bases, with 10 bases left between them. CDR1 is SEHNR and CDR2 is FQNEAQ in the germline V gene (reference sequence). CDR3 length equals 15 residues.

Ten or more counts support this clonotype. The chain joins TRBV28 to TRBJ1-1, with a tentative D call TRBD1 (5 bases). Germline V gene lookup returns CDR1 MDHEN and CDR2 SYDVKM. V gave up 5 bases and J gave up 1 base, with 17 bases separating them. The CDR3 sequence is 16 residues long. The CDR3 region is CASSRQFGIWNTEAFF. CDR3 nucleotides: TGTGCCAGCAGTCGACAGTTCGGGATTTGGAACACTGAAGCTTTCTTT.

This clonotype was counted many times. The chain couples TRBV18 to TRBJ1-2; TRBD1 matches at 7 bases. The V gene's germline CDR1 is KGHSH and CDR2 LQKENI. This CDR3 has 16 amino acids. J was trimmed by 4 bases and V by 2 bases; bases with no gene match: 10. CDR3 sequence (DNA): TGTGCCAGCTCACCATCCAGGGGGACCTCGGGCTATGGCTACACCTTC. This encodes CASSPSRGTSGYGYTF.

This clonotype was observed a handful of times. The chain joins TRBV7-8 to TRBJ2-1, with D maybe TRBD2 (6 bases). V lost 5 bases to trimming and J lost 5 bases, with 19 bases between them. The germline CDR1 and CDR2 sequences are SGHVS and FQNEAQ. There are 16 residues in the CDR3. The CDR3 region has the DNA TGTGCCAGCAGCCCCGTACGATTCGCGGGAAACAATGAGCAGTTCTTC. It specifies CASSPVRFAGNNEQFF.

The sample holds many counts of this clonotype. The V gene is TRBV20-1, the J gene TRBJ1-5, with a tentative D call TRBD1 (5 bases). The germline V and J ends were trimmed by 3 bases and 3 bases, with 12 bases remaining between them. Per germline, CDR1 DFQATT and CDR2 SNEGSKA (reference sequence). The CDR3 runs to 14 residues. The DNA of the CDR3 is TGCAGTGCTAGTGGGGGACGTATCAATCAGCCCCAGCATTTT. This translates into CSASGGRINQPQHF.

This clonotype was counted ten times or more. The chain employs TRBV2 and TRBJ1-2; 9 nucleotides match TRBD1. The length of the CDR3 is 15 residues. Germline loops: CDR1 SNHLY, CDR2 FYNNEI. V was clipped by 7 bases and J by 0 bases; unmatched bases: 6. In DNA, the CDR3 is TGTGCCAGCAATTGGGACAGGGAAGCTAACTATGGCTACACCTTC. It yields the protein CASNWDREANYGYTF.

The chain couples TRBV5-4 to TRBJ1-5; D gene ambiguous. The V gene lost 4 bases and the J gene lost 2 bases, with 16 bases spanning the gap. This CDR3 has 16 residues. Germline V gives CDR1 SGHNT, CDR2 YYREEE (reference sequence). CDR3 coding DNA: TGTGCCAGCAGCCCCGGAGGCTCCTTGGGCAATCAGCCCCAGCATTTT. Its protein product is CASSPGGSLGNQPQHF.

The J gene is TRBJ2-1, the V gene TRBV29-1, with 9 positions matching TRBD2. CDR1 and CDR2 from the germline V gene are SQVTM and ANQGSEA. The CDR3 is 13 residues long. V dropped 5 bases and J dropped 7; count of bases not matched to a gene: 6. Written as DNA, the CDR3 is TGCAGCGTTAGTAGCGGGGGTGAGAATGAGCAGTTCTTC. Its translation is CSVSSGGENEQFF.

This clonotype has more than one count but fewer than ten. The chain recombines TRBV7-9 with TRBJ1-1; the match to TRBD1 covers 7 bases. This CDR3 has 16 residues. V lost 1 base, J lost 0 bases, and 5 bases stayed unmatched. Per germline, CDR1 SEHNR and CDR2 FQNEAQ (reference sequence). CDR3 nucleotides: TGTGCCAGCAGCTTAGACAGGGGCCAGGTGAACACTGAAGCTTTCTTT. Translating it yields CASSLDRGQVNTEAFF.

This clonotype came up a few times. In nucleotides, the CDR3 is TGTGCCAGCAGTGAAACCCAAATGGGTGGAAACACCATATATTTT. Protein product: CASSETQMGGNTIYF. The genes are TRBV6-1 and TRBJ1-3, with no clear D. Germline CDR1 is MNHNS and CDR2 is SASEGT. This CDR3 region has 15 residues. Trimming removed 2 bases from V and 3 bases from J, with 11 bases in between.

This clonotype was recorded many times. The chain couples TRBV20-1 to TRBJ1-2, with D tentatively TRBD1 (5 bases). Trimming took off 0 bases at V and 4 bases at J, with 9 bases between the two ends. The CDR3 covers 13 residues. Germline-derived CDR1 and CDR2 are DFQATT and SNEGSKA (reference sequence). CDR3 sequence reads: CSARDRVSYGYTF. In DNA, the CDR3 is TGCAGTGCTAGAGACAGGGTTAGCTATGGCTACACCTTC.

The table lists this clonotype with many counts. This chain connects TRBV20-1 to TRBJ2-5, with 10 positions matching TRBD2. The V gene end was trimmed by 6 bases and the J gene end by 1 base; junction bases not matched to a gene: 11. The CDR3 is 16 amino acids. CDR1 is DFQATT, CDR2 SNEGSKA, per germline (reference sequence). The DNA of the CDR3 is TGCAGTGCCCACGGGCCCACTAGCGGGGTCCAAGAGACCCAGTACTTC. This codes for CSAHGPTSGVQETQYF.